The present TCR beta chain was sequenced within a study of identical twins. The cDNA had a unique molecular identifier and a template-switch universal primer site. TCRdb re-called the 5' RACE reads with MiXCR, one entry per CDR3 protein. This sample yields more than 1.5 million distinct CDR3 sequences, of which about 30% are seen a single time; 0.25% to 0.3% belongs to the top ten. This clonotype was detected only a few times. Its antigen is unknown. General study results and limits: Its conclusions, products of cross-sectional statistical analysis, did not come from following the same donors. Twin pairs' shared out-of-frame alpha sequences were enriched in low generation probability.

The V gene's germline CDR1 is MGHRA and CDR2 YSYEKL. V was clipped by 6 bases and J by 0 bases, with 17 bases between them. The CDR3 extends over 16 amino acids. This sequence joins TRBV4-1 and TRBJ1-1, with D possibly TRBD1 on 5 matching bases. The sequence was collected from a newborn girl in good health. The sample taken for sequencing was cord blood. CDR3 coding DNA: TGCGCCAGCAGAACCGAAGGGGTCCGCATGAACACTGAAGCTTTCTTT. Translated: CASRTEGVRMNTEAFF.